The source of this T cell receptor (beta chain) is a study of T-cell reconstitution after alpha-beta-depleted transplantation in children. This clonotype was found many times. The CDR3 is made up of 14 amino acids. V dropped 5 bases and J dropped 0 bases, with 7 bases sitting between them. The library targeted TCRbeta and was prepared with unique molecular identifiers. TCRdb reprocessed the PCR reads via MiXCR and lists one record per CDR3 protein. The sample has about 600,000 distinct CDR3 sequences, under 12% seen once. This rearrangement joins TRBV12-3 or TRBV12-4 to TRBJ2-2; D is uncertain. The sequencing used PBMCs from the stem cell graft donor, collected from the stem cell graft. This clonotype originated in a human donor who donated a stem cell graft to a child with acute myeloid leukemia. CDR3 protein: CASSPYANTGELFF. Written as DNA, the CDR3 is TGTGCCAGCAGTCCGTACGCGAACACCGGGGAGCTGTTTTTT.